Listed here are 2 T cell receptor beta chains from one sample, sequenced in a study of regulatory T cells in long-lasting Graves disease. Time point meaning: persistent/refractory GD, antithyroid drugs over 5 years with positive TRAb. The TCR library was prepared using RNA isolated from PBMCs. According to the study, TCR beta libraries were built with iRepertoire HTBI primers and CDR3-region Arm-PCR. In TCRdb, the multiplex PCR reads were re-called with MiXCR into one record per CDR3 protein. The sample carries under 450,000 distinct CDR3 sequences, about a quarter recorded once. The sample here was peripheral blood mononuclear cells (PBMCs), taken when the disease was refractory, from a patient treated with antithyroid drugs. The receptor set was obtained from a female donor with Graves disease.

This chain joins TRBV29-1 and TRBJ2-7, with D perhaps TRBD1 (6 bases). Germline CDR1 and CDR2: SQVTM and ANQGSEA. This CDR3 has 13 residues. V lost 8 bases, J lost 4 bases, and 18 bases lay in between. CDR3 protein: CSTKTGMGYEQYF. The CDR3 DNA is TGCAGCACGAAGACAGGTATGGGGTACGAGCAGTACTTC.

This clonotype was seen ten or more times. The chain employs TRBV6-2 or TRBV6-3 and TRBJ2-5; D is undetermined. The CDR3 loop spans 11 amino acids. V dropped 7 bases and J dropped 5 bases, with 8 bases sitting between them. CDR1 is MNHEY, CDR2 SVGEGT, per germline. This CDR3 is CASKAYETQYF. The DNA for the CDR3 is TGTGCCAGCAAGGCGTATGAGACCCAGTACTTC.